This TCR beta chain was sequenced in a study of sequential checkpoint blockade in melanoma. Study context: Patients were randomized 1:1 to nivolumab-then-ipilimumab or ipilimumab-then-nivolumab first-line.

Libraries were prepared by immunoSEQ multiplex PCR; TCRdb keeps only in-frame clonotypes and omits some of them. Of 15,000 to 20,000 clones listed, around two thirds were seen once; the top ten hold around 11%. This clone was seen more than once but under ten times. Noted treatment: randomized to nivolumab then ipilimumab (arm A) or the reverse (arm B). Trimming stripped 6 bases from V and 7 bases from J, with 19 bases between. This CDR3 comprises 15 residues. In germline, CDR1 is MNHNS, CDR2 SASEGT. The J gene is TRBJ2-1, the V gene TRBV6-1; D might be TRBD1 (5 bases). This TCR came from a human donor with melanoma. The sequencing here drew on CD8+ T cells sorted from blood (inferred from file names), taken from a patient given nivolumab and ipilimumab in sequence. The CDR3 coding sequence is TGTGCCAGCAGCGAATTCGTAGGGGCAGGGAATGAGCAGTTCTTC. Translating it yields CASSEFVGAGNEQFF.